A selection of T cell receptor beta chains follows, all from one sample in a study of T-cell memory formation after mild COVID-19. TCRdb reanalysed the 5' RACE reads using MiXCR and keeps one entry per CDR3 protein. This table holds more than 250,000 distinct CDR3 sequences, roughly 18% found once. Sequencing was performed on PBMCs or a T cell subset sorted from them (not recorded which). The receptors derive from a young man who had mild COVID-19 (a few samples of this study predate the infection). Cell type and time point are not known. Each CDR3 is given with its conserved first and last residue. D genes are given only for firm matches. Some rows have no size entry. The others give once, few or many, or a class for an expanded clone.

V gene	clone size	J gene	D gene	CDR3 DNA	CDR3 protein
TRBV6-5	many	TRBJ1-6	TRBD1	TGTGCCAGCAGAGATGGGACAGGTCATAATTCACCCCTCCACTTT	CASRDGTGHNSPLHF
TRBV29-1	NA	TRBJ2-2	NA	TGCAGCGTTGAAGAGGGTAGTAGCGGATACACCGGGGAGCTGTTTTTT	CSVEEGSSGYTGELFF
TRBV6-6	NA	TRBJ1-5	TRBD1	TGTGCCAGCAGCGGACAGGGACGGACTCAGCCCCAGCATTTT	CASSGQGRTQPQHF
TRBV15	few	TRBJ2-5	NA	TGTGCCACCAGCATGCTGGGGGGCGTCGGGGAGACCCAGTACTTC	CATSMLGGVGETQYF
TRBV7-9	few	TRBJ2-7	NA	TGTGCCAGCAGCTCCCCCAGCAGGTCCTACGAGCAGTACTTC	CASSSPSRSYEQYF
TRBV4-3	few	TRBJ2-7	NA	TGCGCCAGCAGCCAAGATTTCACGGGGGCAATCCCCTACGAGCAGTACTTC	CASSQDFTGAIPYEQYF
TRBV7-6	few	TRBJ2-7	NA	TGTGCCAGCAGCTTAGACCTAGCTACCATTTACGAGCAGTACTTC	CASSLDLATIYEQYF
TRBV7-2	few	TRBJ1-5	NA	TGTGCCAGCAGCTTAGTTGGCCAGAGCAATCAGCCCCAGCATTTT	CASSLVGQSNQPQHF
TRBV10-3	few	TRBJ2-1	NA	TGTGCCATCAGTGAAGGCCATAGCTCCTACAATGAGCAGTTCTTC	CAISEGHSSYNEQFF
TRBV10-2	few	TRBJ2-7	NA	TGCGCCAGCAGTGTTTCCCACGAGCAGTACTTC	CASSVSHEQYF
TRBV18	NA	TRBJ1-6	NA	TGTGCCAGCTCACCACGGATTGATTCACCCCTCCACTTT	CASSPRIDSPLHF
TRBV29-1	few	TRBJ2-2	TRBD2	TGCAGCGTTGACGGACTAGCGGGGGGATCCGGGGAGCTGTTTTTT	CSVDGLAGGSGELFF
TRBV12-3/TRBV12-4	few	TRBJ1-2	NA	TGTGCCAGCAGTTTGAGGGGAGGCAACTATGGCTACACCTTC	CASSLRGGNYGYTF
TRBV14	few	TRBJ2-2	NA	TGTGCCAGCAGCCAAGTGGCCGGGGGGCGCACCGGGGAGCTGTTTTTT	CASSQVAGGRTGELFF
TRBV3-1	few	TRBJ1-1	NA	TGTGCCAGCACCGGAGTCACTGAAGCTTTCTTT	CASTGVTEAFF
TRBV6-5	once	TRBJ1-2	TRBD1	TGTGCCAGCAGCTATCTTCCGGACAGGTCCAACTATGGCTACACATTC	CASSYLPDRSNYGYTF
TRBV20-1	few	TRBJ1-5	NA	TGCAGTGCTCTCCGGGACACCCGACCCGATCAGCCCCAGCATTTT	CSALRDTRPDQPQHF
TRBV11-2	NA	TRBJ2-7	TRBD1	TGTGCCAGCAGCTTAGGAGGGGGCTTATCCTACGAGCAGTACTTC	CASSLGGGLSYEQYF
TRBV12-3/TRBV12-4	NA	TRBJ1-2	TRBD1	TGTGCCAGTTCGGGGGGCAGGGGACAGGGAGGTTACTATGGCTACACCTTC	CASSGGRGQGGYYGYTF
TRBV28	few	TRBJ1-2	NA	TGTGCCAGCAGTTTATATCGGGCACCGCGGGGCTACACCTTC	CASSLYRAPRGYTF
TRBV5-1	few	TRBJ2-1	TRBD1	TGCGCCAGCAGGTCCGGGACAGGGGCTTACAATGAGCAGTTCTTC	CASRSGTGAYNEQFF
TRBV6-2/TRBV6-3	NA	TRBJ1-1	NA	TGTGCCAGCCATATAGGGTGGAACACTGAAGCTTTCTTT	CASHIGWNTEAFF
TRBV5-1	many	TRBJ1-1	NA	TGCGCCAGCAGCTCGACTACAGGGCGAAAATCTACTGAAGCTTTCTTT	CASSSTTGRKSTEAFF
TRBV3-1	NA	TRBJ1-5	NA	TGTGCCAGCAGCGGCGGGGGACCCCAGCATTTT	CASSGGGPQHF
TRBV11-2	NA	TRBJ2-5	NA	TGTGCCAGCAGCCCCGAGACTGGGGAAGAGACCCAGTACTTC	CASSPETGEETQYF
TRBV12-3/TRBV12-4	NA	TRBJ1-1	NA	TGTGCCAGCAGAACCCCCGGTAACACTGAAGCTTTCTTT	CASRTPGNTEAFF
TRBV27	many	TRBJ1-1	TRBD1	TGTGCCAGCAGTTTTGAGGGACAGGGTCACACTGAAGCTTTCTTT	CASSFEGQGHTEAFF
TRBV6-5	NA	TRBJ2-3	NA	TGTGCCAGCAGCTGGACCGAGGAAGATACGCAGTATTTT	CASSWTEEDTQYF
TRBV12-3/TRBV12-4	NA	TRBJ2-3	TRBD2	TGTGCCAGCAGTATCCAGCGGGACCAGTATTTT	CASSIQRDQYF
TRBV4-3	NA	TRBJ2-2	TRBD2	TGCGCCAGCAGCCGGCTAGCGGGGGGACCCACCGGGGAGCTGTTTTTT	CASSRLAGGPTGELFF
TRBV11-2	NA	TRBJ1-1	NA	TGTGCCAGCAGCCTAAACAGCAGGGGTGAAGCTTTCTTT	CASSLNSRGEAFF
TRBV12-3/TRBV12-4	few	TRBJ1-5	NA	TGTGCCAGCAGACTACAGGGTTTGCCGCCCCAGCATTTT	CASRLQGLPPQHF
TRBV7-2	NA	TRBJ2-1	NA	TGTGCCAGCAGCCCCTTTATTAACAATGAGCAGTTCTTC	CASSPFINNEQFF
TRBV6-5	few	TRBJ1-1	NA	TGTGCCAGCAGGAACTCAGGGTCTCCGGCTTTCTTT	CASRNSGSPAFF
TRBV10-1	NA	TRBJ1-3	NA	TGCGCCAGCAGTCCCGGGCCGAGCTCTGGAAACACCATATATTTT	CASSPGPSSGNTIYF
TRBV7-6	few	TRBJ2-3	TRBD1	TGTGCCAGCAGCAAGACAGGGGGCACAGATACGCAGTATTTT	CASSKTGGTDTQYF
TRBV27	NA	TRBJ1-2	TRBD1	TGTGCCAGCAGTACCTTCCGGGACAGCTATGGCTACACCTTC	CASSTFRDSYGYTF
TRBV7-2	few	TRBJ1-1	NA	TGTGCCAGCAGCTTAGGCCACAACACTGAAGCTTTCTTT	CASSLGHNTEAFF
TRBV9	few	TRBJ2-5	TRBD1	TGTGCCAGCAGCTCCGTCGGACAGGGGAGAGGAGAAGAGACCCAGTACTTC	CASSSVGQGRGEETQYF
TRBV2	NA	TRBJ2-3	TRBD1	TGTGCCAGCAGGGGGACAGCCAAGAGTACCGATACGCAGTATTTT	CASRGTAKSTDTQYF
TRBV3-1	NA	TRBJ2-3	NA	TGTGCCAGCAGCCAGCAGACAGATACGCAGTATTTT	CASSQQTDTQYF
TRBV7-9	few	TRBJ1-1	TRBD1	TGTGCCAGCAGCTCACTCCGGGACAGGGGGGGCTTGACTGAAGCTTTCTTT	CASSSLRDRGGLTEAFF
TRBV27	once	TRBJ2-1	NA	TGTGCCAGCAGGCCCTTGGACGCCTACAATGAGCAGTTCTTC	CASRPLDAYNEQFF
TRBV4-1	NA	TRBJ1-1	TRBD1	TGCGCCAGCAGCCAAATGACAGGGGCGGGTACTGAAGCTTTCTTT	CASSQMTGAGTEAFF
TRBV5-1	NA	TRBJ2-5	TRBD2	TGCGCCAGCAGCTCGCGGACTAGCGGGGGCCAAGAGACCCAGTACTTC	CASSSRTSGGQETQYF
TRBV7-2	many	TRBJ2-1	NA	TGTGCCAGCAGCTCTAGCCGGGAGCAGTTCTTC	CASSSSREQFF
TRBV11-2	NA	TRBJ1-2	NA	TGTGCCAGCAGCACGGGACTCTATCGCTACACCTTC	CASSTGLYRYTF
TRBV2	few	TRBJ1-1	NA	TGTGCCAGCATTGAGGGGCGGAACACTGAAGCTTTCTTT	CASIEGRNTEAFF
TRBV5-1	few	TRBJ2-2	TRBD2	TGCGCCAGCACCCGGGGGGGTATTACCGCCGGCGGGGAGCTGTTTTTT	CASTRGGITAGGELFF
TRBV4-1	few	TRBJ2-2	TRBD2	TGCGCCAGCAGTCTCAGGACTAGCGGGAGCACCGGGGAGCTGTTTTTT	CASSLRTSGSTGELFF
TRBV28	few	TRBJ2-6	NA	TGTGCCAGCAGTTTATGGGACAGCTCTGGGGCCAACGTCCTGACTTTC	CASSLWDSSGANVLTF